Listed below are T cell receptor beta chains from one sample, sequenced in a study of cytomegalovirus exposure and HLA in healthy donors. Here immunoSEQ multiplex PCR was the method, and the copy in TCRdb shows in-frame clones only, minus some. The top ten clones hold approximately 4.3% of a sample with 250,000 to 350,000 clones, about nine tenths of them seen once. Sequenced sample: PBMCs. The receptors derive from a man in his forties in good health and CMV-seropositive. CDR3s include the opening cysteine and the closing phenylalanine or tryptophan. Each record gives: V gene, clone size, J gene, D gene, CDR3 DNA, CDR3 protein. A D gene is named only where the DNA matches it firmly. Clone size is stated in some rows and not others, as once, few, many or a class when expanded.

v_gene: TRBV19; abundance: NA; j_gene: TRBJ2-5; d_gene: NA; CDR3nt: TGTGCCAGTTCAAGCGCAGGGTTCGAGACCCAGTACTTC; CDR3aa: CASSSAGFETQYF
v_gene: TRBV20-1; abundance: NA; j_gene: TRBJ2-1; d_gene: NA; CDR3nt: TGCAGTGCCTTAGATAGCAATGAGCAGTTCTTC; CDR3aa: CSALDSNEQFF
v_gene: TRBV19; abundance: few; j_gene: TRBJ1-1; d_gene: TRBD1; CDR3nt: TGTGCCAGTAGTCCATGGACAGGGGGCGGTTTGAACACTGAAGCTTTCTTT; CDR3aa: CASSPWTGGGLNTEAFF
v_gene: TRBV18; abundance: once; j_gene: TRBJ1-1; d_gene: NA; CDR3nt: TGTGCCAGCTCACCAAGGGAGAAGGTGAACACTGAAGCTTTCTTT; CDR3aa: CASSPREKVNTEAFF
v_gene: TRBV6-5; abundance: NA; j_gene: TRBJ1-1; d_gene: NA; CDR3nt: TGTGCCAGCACAAACAGGGATTCGGGCTTGACTTTCTTT; CDR3aa: CASTNRDSGLTFF
v_gene: TRBV30; abundance: few; j_gene: TRBJ1-2; d_gene: NA; CDR3nt: TGTGCCTGGAGTGTCCCTCCCATCCGCGGGGGCACCTTC; CDR3aa: CAWSVPPIRGGTF
v_gene: TRBV21-1; abundance: NA; j_gene: TRBJ1-4; d_gene: NA; CDR3nt: TGTGCCAGCAGCAACCCGGGACAGGGAGATGAAAAACTGTTTTTT; CDR3aa: CASSNPGQGDEKLFF
v_gene: TRBV5-4; abundance: NA; j_gene: TRBJ2-1; d_gene: TRBD1; CDR3nt: TGTGCCAGCAGCCCGGGACAGGACAGGGGGTGGTGGAATGAGCAGTTCTTC; CDR3aa: CASSPGQDRGWWNEQFF
v_gene: TRBV4-3; abundance: NA; j_gene: TRBJ2-2; d_gene: NA; CDR3nt: TGCGCCAGCAGCCAAGATTGGGCGGGAATGGACACCGGGGAGCTGTTTTTT; CDR3aa: CASSQDWAGMDTGELFF
v_gene: TRBV7-6; abundance: once; j_gene: TRBJ2-3; d_gene: NA; CDR3nt: TGTGCCAGCAGCCAGGGTGCGGGGAGGAGGTCTGTAACGCAGTATTTT; CDR3aa: CASSQGAGRRSVTQYF